This is a list of T cell receptor beta chains from one sample in a study of T cell changes during pregnancy in multiple sclerosis. Sequencing was performed with immunoSEQ multiplex PCR; in TCRdb, only in-frame clones are kept and a portion is missing. The sample holds approximately 9,000 clones, 83% seen once. The sample in question was CD8+ T cells from peripheral blood mononuclear cells, obtained in the third trimester of pregnancy. These receptor sequences come from a female donor in good health, enrolled as a control in a pregnancy study. The CDR3 runs from the conserved cysteine through the conserved F or W. A D gene is named only where the DNA matches it firmly. Clone size is shown for a subset of rows, as once, few, many or a class of expanded clone.

>TRBJ2-1|TRBD1|TRBV7-2|NA
TGTGCCAGTAAGACAGGGGTCAATGAGCAGTTCTTC
CASKTGVNEQFF
>TRBJ1-5|NA|TRBV9|large
TGTGCCAGCAGTGAAGCCCAGGGAACGGGCCAGCCCCAGCATTTT
CASSEAQGTGQPQHF
>TRBJ1-5|TRBD1|TRBV2|NA
TGTGCCAGCAGGAGGACAGGTAGCAATCAGCCCCAGCATTTT
CASRRTGSNQPQHF
>TRBJ2-2|TRBD2|TRBV4-3|NA
TGCGCCAGCAGCCCGGGGACTAGCGGAGCCGGGGTCGGGGAGCTGTTTTTT
CASSPGTSGAGVGELFF
>TRBJ1-4|NA|TRBV9|once
TGTGCCAGCAGCGTAGCCCAGGGGCCTAATGAAAAACTGTTTTTT
CASSVAQGPNEKLFF
>TRBJ2-3|TRBD2|TRBV7-9|NA
TGTGCCAGCAGCTCCGGGACTAGCCACGATACGCAGTATTTT
CASSSGTSHDTQYF
>TRBJ1-2|NA|TRBV27|NA
TGTGCCAGCACCAACCGGGGGAAAGTAGATGGCTACACCTTC
CASTNRGKVDGYTF
>TRBJ2-1|NA|TRBV2|NA
TGTGCCAGCAGTGATGCCAGGGTCAATGAGCAGTTCTTC
CASSDARVNEQFF
>TRBJ2-7|TRBD1|TRBV6-6|NA
TGTGCCAGCAGTTACGGACAGGGCCACGAGCAGTACTTC
CASSYGQGHEQYF
>TRBJ2-1|TRBD2|TRBV10-3|NA
TGTGCCATCAGTGACACTAGCGGGGAGCAGTTCTTC
CAISDTSGEQFF
>TRBJ2-5|NA|TRBV7-2|NA
TGTGCCAGCACCCTCCTGGGGGGAGGCCAAGAGACCCAGTACTTC
CASTLLGGGQETQYF
>TRBJ2-7|NA|TRBV4-3|medium-sized
TGCGCCAGCAGCCAAGAAGCGACCCCGGACAGATACTACGAGCAGTACTTC
CASSQEATPDRYYEQYF
>TRBJ1-1|TRBD1|TRBV6-5|NA
TGTGCCAGCAGTTTCCTACAGGGGGGTAAAACTGAAGCTTTCTTT
CASSFLQGGKTEAFF
>TRBJ1-2|NA|TRBV21-1|NA
TGTGCCAGCAGCAAAGCGGTCCCGGGACAGGGCCGGATTGACTATGGCTACACCTTC
CASSKAVPGQGRIDYGYTF
>TRBJ2-2|TRBD2|TRBV6-6|few
TGTGCCAGCAGCCCCCGACTAGCGGGAGCTCCCGGGGAGCTGTTTTTT
CASSPRLAGAPGELFF
>TRBJ1-4|NA|TRBV9|few
TGTGCCAGCAGCACAACAGGTCTTAATGAAAAACTGTTTTTT
CASSTTGLNEKLFF
>TRBJ2-1|TRBD2|TRBV10-3|NA
TGTGCCATCAGGAAAACTAGCGAGAATGAGCAGTTCTTC
CAIRKTSENEQFF
>TRBJ1-2|TRBD1|TRBV7-9|NA
TGTGCCAGCAGCTCAGGGGGCAACTATGGCTACACCTTC
CASSSGGNYGYTF
>TRBJ2-1|TRBD2|TRBV5-6|NA
TGTGCCAGCAGCTTGGAGACTAGCGGAGACTTTTACAATGAGCAGTTCTTC
CASSLETSGDFYNEQFF
>TRBJ1-4|NA|TRBV15|NA
TGTGCCACCAGCAGAGGCGGGGAGGATGAAAAACTGTTTTTT
CATSRGGEDEKLFF
>TRBJ2-1|TRBD2|TRBV28|NA
TGTGCCAGCAGCGAACCGGGCCCTAGCGGGAGAGTCAATGAGCAGTTCTTC
CASSEPGPSGRVNEQFF
>TRBJ2-5|NA|TRBV9|NA
TGTGCCAGCAGCGCCAGTCCTACAGGGTGGAAGACCCAGTACTTC
CASSASPTGWKTQYF
>TRBJ2-1|TRBD2|TRBV5-6|NA
TGTGCCAGCAGCCCTGGGGGGGACCATGAGCAGTTCTTC
CASSPGGDHEQFF
>TRBJ1-5|NA|TRBV7-9|NA
TGTGCCAGCAGCTTAGCGCTTGGGGGGGGTAAGGGTGATCAGCCCCAGCATTTT
CASSLALGGGKGDQPQHF
>TRBJ2-2|TRBD1|TRBV18|NA
TGTGCCAGCTCACCATGGGACAGTCCCTCATCCGGGGAGCTGTTTTTT
CASSPWDSPSSGELFF
>TRBJ2-1|NA|TRBV5-1|NA
TGCGCCAGCAGCCTTGGCGGAAGTCCCCCCCTAAATGAGCAGTTCTTC
CASSLGGSPPLNEQFF
>TRBJ2-1|NA|TRBV4-3|NA
TGCGCCAGCAGCCAAGATAACGGGGCAGGGGGGACCAATGAGCAGTTCTTC
CASSQDNGAGGTNEQFF
>TRBJ2-1|NA|TRBV6-4|NA
TGTGCCAGCAGTAAGGACACCGATCCCCACAATGAGCAGTTCTTC
CASSKDTDPHNEQFF
>TRBJ1-3|NA|TRBV7-9|NA
TGTGCCAGCAGCTTAGGTCAGATCGCCGGAAACACCATATATTTT
CASSLGQIAGNTIYF
>TRBJ2-7|TRBD1|TRBV5-1|NA
TGCGCCAGCAGCTCTGCGGACAGGGGGCCCTACGAGCAGTACTTC
CASSSADRGPYEQYF
>TRBJ1-1|NA|TRBV27|NA
TGTGCCAGCAGTTTATATCAGGGAACTGAAGCTTTCTTT
CASSLYQGTEAFF
>TRBJ1-2|NA|TRBV27|NA
TGTGCCAGCAGTTTAGGGGCCAGGCCATCGGGCTATGGCTACACCTTC
CASSLGARPSGYGYTF
>TRBJ1-2|TRBD1|TRBV4-2|NA
TGTGCCAGCAGCCAAGGAAGGGGGCAAGGCTACACCTTC
CASSQGRGQGYTF
>TRBJ2-2|NA|TRBV9|once
TGTGCCAGCAGCGCCCCTAACACCGGGGAGCTGTTTTTT
CASSAPNTGELFF
>TRBJ2-3|TRBD2|TRBV4-3|NA
TGCGCCAGCAGCCGCCAACTAGCGGGGGGGCCTAGCACAGATACGCAGTATTTT
CASSRQLAGGPSTDTQYF
>TRBJ1-1|TRBD1|TRBV2|NA
TGTGCCAGCAGACTACAACAGGGGGCGAGCACTGAAGCTTTCTTT
CASRLQQGASTEAFF